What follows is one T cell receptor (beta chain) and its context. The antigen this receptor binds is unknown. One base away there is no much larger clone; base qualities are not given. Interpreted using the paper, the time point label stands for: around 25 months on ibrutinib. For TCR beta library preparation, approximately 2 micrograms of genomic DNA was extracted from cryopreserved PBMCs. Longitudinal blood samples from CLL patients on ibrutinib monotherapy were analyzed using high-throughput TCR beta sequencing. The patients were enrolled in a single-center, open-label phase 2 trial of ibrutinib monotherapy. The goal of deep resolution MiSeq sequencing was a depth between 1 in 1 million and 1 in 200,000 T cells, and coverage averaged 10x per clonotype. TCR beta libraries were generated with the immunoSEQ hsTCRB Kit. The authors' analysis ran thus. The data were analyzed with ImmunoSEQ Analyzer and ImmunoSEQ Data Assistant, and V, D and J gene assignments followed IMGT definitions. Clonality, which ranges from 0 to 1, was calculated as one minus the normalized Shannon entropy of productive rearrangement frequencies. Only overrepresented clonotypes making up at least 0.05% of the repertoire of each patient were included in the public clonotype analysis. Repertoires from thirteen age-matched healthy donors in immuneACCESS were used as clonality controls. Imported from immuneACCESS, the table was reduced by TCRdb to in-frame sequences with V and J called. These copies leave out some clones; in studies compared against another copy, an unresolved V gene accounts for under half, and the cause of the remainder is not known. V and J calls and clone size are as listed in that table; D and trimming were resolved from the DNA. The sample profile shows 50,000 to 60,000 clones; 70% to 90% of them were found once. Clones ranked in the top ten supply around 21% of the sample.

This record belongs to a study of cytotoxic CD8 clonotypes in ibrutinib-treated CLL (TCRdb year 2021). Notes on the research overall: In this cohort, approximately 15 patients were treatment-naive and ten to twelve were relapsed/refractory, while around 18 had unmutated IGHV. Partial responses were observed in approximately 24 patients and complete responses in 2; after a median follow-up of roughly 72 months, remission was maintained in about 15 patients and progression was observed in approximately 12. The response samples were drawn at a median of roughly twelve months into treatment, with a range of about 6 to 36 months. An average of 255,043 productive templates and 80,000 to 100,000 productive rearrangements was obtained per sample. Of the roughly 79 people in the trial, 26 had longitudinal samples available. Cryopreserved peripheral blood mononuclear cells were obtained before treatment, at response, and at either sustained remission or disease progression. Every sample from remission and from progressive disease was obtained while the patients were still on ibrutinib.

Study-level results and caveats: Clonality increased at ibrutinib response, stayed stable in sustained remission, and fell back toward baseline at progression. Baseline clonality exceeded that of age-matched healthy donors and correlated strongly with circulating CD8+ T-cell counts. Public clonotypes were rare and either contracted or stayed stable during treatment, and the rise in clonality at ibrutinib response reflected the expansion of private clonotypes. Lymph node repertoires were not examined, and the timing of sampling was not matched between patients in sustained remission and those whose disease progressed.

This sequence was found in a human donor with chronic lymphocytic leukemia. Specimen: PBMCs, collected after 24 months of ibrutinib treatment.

The DNA reads TGTGCCAGCAGCCAAGGGACCACTAGCCTCAAAGAGACCCAGTACTTC. Its protein reads: CASSQGTTSLKETQYF. This receptor chain uses TRBV4-2 and TRBJ2-5; matching of 6 bases hints at TRBD2 as the D gene. From the cysteine through the phenylalanine, the CDR3 covers 16 amino acids. Kept here is only the CDR3 DNA, which spans 48 bases and is read in frame from base 1. The germline V gene gives CDR1 as LGHNA and CDR2 as YNFKEQ. The germline ends are 15 bases apart after V is trimmed by 1 base and J by 3 bases.